These 13 T cell receptor beta chains share one sample of origin, sequenced in a study of shared clonotypes between healthy human individuals. Some clones are missing from TCRdb's copy, which holds only in-frame ones; the method was immunoSEQ multiplex PCR. The sample holds approximately 2,000,000 clones, under 95% seen once. The sequencing sample was made of naive CD4+ T cells from PBMCs. Subset of the sample: CD45RA+ positively selected. The source is a man between 18 and 29 years old in good health. Some clones in this sample may be carry-over from other donors' samples.

The gene calls are TRBV5-1 and TRBJ2-1; D might be TRBD2 (6 bases). Germline loops: CDR1 SGHRS, CDR2 YFSETQ. CDR3 length: 13 amino acids. V was cut by 0 bases and J by 15 bases, with 16 bases left in between. The CDR3, as DNA: TGCGCCAGCAGCTTGGCCGGGACGGGAGCGCGGTTCTTC. Translating gives CASSLAGTGARFF.

This chain uses TRBV5-1 with TRBJ2-2; TRBD1 aligns across 9 bases. The CDR3 consists of 14 residues. Trimming cost V 4 bases and J 7 bases; bases outside gene matches: 5. Germline assignment: CDR1 SGHRS and CDR2 YFSETQ. DNA for the CDR3: TGCGCCAGCAGCCGGGACAGGGAGGACGGGGAGCTGTTTTTT. It yields the protein CASSRDREDGELFF.

J is TRBJ2-2 and V is TRBV9; D uncertain. The V and J ends lost 0 bases and 7 bases respectively, with 13 bases between them. Germline CDR1 SGDLS, CDR2 YYNGEE. The CDR3 totals 15 residues. The CDR3 DNA follows: TGTGCCAGCAGCGTAGACCCCCGCACGCGCGGGGAGCTGTTTTTT. It is translated as CASSVDPRTRGELFF. Combining the CDR3 with reference TRBV9 and TRBJ2-2 gives the whole variable domain DSGVTQTPKHLITATGQRVTLRCSPRSGDLSVYWYQQSLDQGLQFLIQYYNGEERAKGNILERFSAQQFPDLHSELNLSSLELGDSALYFCASSVDPRTRGELFFGEGSRLTVL.

J is TRBJ2-7 and V is TRBV5-1; 10 bases fit TRBD2. This CDR3 contains 15 residues. V shed 2 bases, J shed 7 bases, and the junction held 9 bases outside the gene matches. From germline, CDR1 is SGHRS and CDR2 YFSETQ. In nucleotides, the CDR3 is TGCGCCAGCAGCTTAAGCGGGAGGGAGGGGCAAGAGCAGTACTTC. Translating gives CASSLSGREGQEQYF.

Comments on this clone: The same CDR3 also results from other DNA sequences found in this sample. V gene TRBV7-2 combines with J gene TRBJ2-7; 9 bases are shared with TRBD2. Trimming took 4 bases from V and 5 from J; bases not matched to a gene: 6. The CDR3 totals 14 residues. Germline V lookup: CDR1 SGHTA, CDR2 FQGNSA. As DNA, the CDR3 is TGTGCCAGCAGCTCGGGGCTAGCGGGAAACGAGCAGTACTTC. Residues: CASSSGLAGNEQYF. Looking up the rest from reference TRBV7-2 and TRBJ2-7 gives the full variable domain: GAGVSQSPSNKVTEKGKDVELRCDPISGHTALYWYRQSLGQGLEFLIYFQGNSAPDKSGLPSDRFSAERTGGSVSTLTIQRTQQEDSAVYLCASSSGLAGNEQYFGPGTRLTVT.

On this clone itself: Other DNA sequences in this specimen translate into the identical CDR3. The chain has TRBV5-1 and TRBJ1-4; TRBD1 matches at 11 bases. Germline lookup yields CDR1 SGHRS and CDR2 YFSETQ. The CDR3 is made up of 16 amino acids. Losses at the gene ends were 4 bases for V and 2 bases for J; bases not matched to a gene: 4. CDR3 in amino acids: CASSPGQGATNEKLFF. In DNA form, the CDR3 reads TGCGCCAGCAGCCCCGGACAGGGGGCCACTAATGAAAAACTGTTTTTT. Looking up the rest from reference TRBV5-1 and TRBJ1-4 gives the full variable domain: KAGVTQTPRYLIKTRGQQVTLSCSPISGHRSVSWYQQTPGQGLQFLFEYFSETQRNKGNFPGRFSGRQFSNSRSEMNVSTLELGDSALYLCASSPGQGATNEKLFFGSGTQLSVL.

The chain carries TRBV27 and TRBJ1-3; TRBD1 matches 10 bases. Trimming removed 5 bases from V and 0 bases from J; junction bases left unmatched: 4. Germline CDR1 and CDR2: MNHEY and SMNVEV (reference sequence). The CDR3 length is 16 residues. CDR3 sequence: CASSPRDRGSGNTIYF. CDR3 coding DNA: TGTGCCAGCAGTCCGCGGGACAGGGGCTCTGGAAACACCATATATTTT.

This chain connects TRBV28 to TRBJ1-1, with TRBD1 identical over 10 bases. The V and J ends lost 3 bases and 3 bases, in that order; junction bases with no gene match: 4. Germline V gene sequence: CDR1 MDHEN, CDR2 SYDVKM. The CDR3 length is 15 residues. The CDR3, as DNA: TGTGCCAGCAGTTTGACAGGGGGCCCTGACACTGAAGCTTTCTTT. This sequence encodes CASSLTGGPDTEAFF.

V usage is TRBV28 and J usage is TRBJ2-1; 7 bases agree with TRBD2. The CDR3 extends over 15 amino acids. From germline, CDR1 is MDHEN and CDR2 SYDVKM. V lost 4 bases to trimming and J lost 8 bases; unmatched junction nucleotides: 11. The CDR3 here is CASSSWRGAGYEQFF. CDR3 DNA: TGTGCCAGCAGTTCGTGGAGGGGAGCGGGATATGAGCAGTTCTTC.

The chain is built from TRBV5-1 and TRBJ1-3, with 9 bases identical to TRBD1. Per germline, CDR1 SGHRS and CDR2 YFSETQ. V shed 1 base and J 2 bases; nucleotides not matched to a gene: 16. This CDR3 spans 20 amino acids. CDR3 DNA sequence: TGCGCCAGCAGCTTGTGGGGAAGAGGACAGGGGTTAAGAGCTGGAAACACCATATATTTT. Translated: CASSLWGRGQGLRAGNTIYF.

The V gene is TRBV28, the J gene TRBJ1-3, with D unresolved. The CDR3 loop spans 15 amino acids. Germline values: CDR1 MDHEN, CDR2 SYDVKM. V lost 3 bases to trimming and J lost 0 bases, with 9 bases between them. The CDR3 region has the DNA TGTGCCAGCAGTTTTTGGCCGCTCTCTGGAAACACCATATATTTT. Its protein product is CASSFWPLSGNTIYF.

CDR3 sequence: CASSLTAGPNEKLFF. The DNA of the CDR3 is TGTGCCAGCAGCCTTACAGCGGGACCTAATGAAAAACTGTTTTTT. The rearrangement links TRBV7-6 to TRBJ1-4, with D perhaps matching TRBD1 (5 bases). Germline V CDR1 and CDR2: SGHVS, FNYEAQ. With 5 bases removed from V and 3 bases from J, the gap between germline ends came to 13 bases. The CDR3 covers 15 residues. The full variable domain, completed using reference TRBV7-6 and TRBJ1-4, is GAGVSQSPRYKVTKRGQDVALRCDPISGHVSLYWYRQALGQGPEFLTYFNYEAQQDKSGLPNDRFSAERPEGSISTLTIQRTEQRDSAMYRCASSLTAGPNEKLFFGSGTQLSVL.

V and J are TRBV28 and TRBJ2-1, with TRBD2 matching 10 bases. Trimming removed 4 bases from V and 7 bases from J; junction bases left unmatched: 13. This CDR3 is built from 17 residues. Germline values: CDR1 MDHEN, CDR2 SYDVKM. The CDR3 region is CASSSHRLAGVSNEQFF. DNA of the CDR3: TGTGCCAGCAGTTCCCACCGGCTAGCGGGAGTGTCAAATGAGCAGTTCTTC.